These 24 T cell receptor beta chains originate from one sample sequenced in a study of blood T cell repertoires in COVID-19. Sequenced by immunoSEQ multiplex PCR; TCRdb stores in-frame clones only, minus some. The sample lists 100,000 or so clones; 88% were seen once. Sequencing used peripheral blood. These receptors all come from a human donor in a cohort sampled during active COVID-19.

This chain joins TRBV28 and TRBJ2-7; 8 bases fit TRBD1. Germline CDR1 reads MDHEN; CDR2 reads SYDVKM. Trimming cost V 5 bases and J 6 bases; bases outside gene matches: 9. This CDR3 spans 14 amino acids. CDR3 nucleotides: TGTGCCAGCAGTGTCGGACAGGGTGTAGGCGAGCAGTACTTC. Protein product: CASSVGQGVGEQYF.

The J gene is TRBJ2-3, the V gene TRBV6-5; 7 bases are shared with TRBD1. CDR1 is MNHEY, CDR2 SVGAGI, per germline. The CDR3 extends over 15 amino acids. With V trimmed by 7 bases and J by 6 bases, 13 bases remained unmatched. CDR3 amino acids: CASNGATGLKDTQYF. In nucleotides, the CDR3 is TGTGCCAGCAATGGTGCGACAGGGCTGAAGGATACGCAGTATTTT.

The chain links TRBV5-1 to TRBJ2-6; D is undetermined. V was clipped by 4 bases and J by 5 bases, with 10 bases between them. The CDR3 is made up of 14 amino acids. Germline lookup yields CDR1 SGHRS and CDR2 YFSETQ. CDR3 sequence reads: CASSPGSRANVLTF. CDR3 bases: TGCGCCAGCAGCCCCGGGTCGAGGGCCAACGTCCTGACTTTC.

The chain uses TRBV27 and TRBJ1-5; D gene ambiguous. Germline V gene lookup returns CDR1 MNHEY and CDR2 SMNVEV (reference sequence). V was trimmed by 5 bases and J by 8 bases, leaving 16 bases between them. This CDR3 spans 14 amino acids. Written as DNA, the CDR3 is TGTGCCAGCAGTCCGAACGGAGGGCGAGAGCCCCAGCATTTT. Translated: CASSPNGGREPQHF.

The genes are TRBV3-1 (or the pseudogene TRBV3-2) and TRBJ2-7; TRBD1 matches 9 bases. Trimming cost V 2 bases and J 1 base; bases outside gene matches: 9. Germline V CDR1 and CDR2: LGHDT, YNNKEL (reference sequence). The CDR3 spans 17 residues. The chain's CDR3 is CASSQRDRARSSYEQYF. The CDR3, as DNA: TGTGCCAGCAGCCAAAGGGACAGGGCGAGAAGTTCCTACGAGCAGTACTTC.

The rearrangement uses TRBV28 and TRBJ1-6; no definite D call. Deletions cut 1 base from V and 10 bases from J, with 5 bases between. The germline CDR1 and CDR2 sequences are MDHEN and SYDVKM. The CDR3 totals 12 residues. CDR3 sequence: CASSLSSSPLHF. The CDR3 DNA sequence: TGTGCCAGCAGTTTATCATCATCACCCCTCCACTTT.

V is TRBV6-5 and J is TRBJ2-3; 12 positions match TRBD2. Losses at the gene ends were 6 bases for V and 5 bases for J; bases not matched to a gene: 0. This CDR3 comprises 13 residues. Germline CDR1 and CDR2: MNHEY and SVGAGI. The CDR3 DNA is TGTGCCAGCAGGGGACTAGCGGGAGATACGCAGTATTTT. Protein: CASRGLAGDTQYF.

The rearrangement uses TRBV7-8 and TRBJ2-7; a possible D gene is TRBD2 (7 bases). CDR1 is SGHVS, CDR2 FQNEAQ, per germline. V shed 8 bases and J shed 6 bases, with 20 bases lying between them. This CDR3 region has 14 residues. The CDR3 DNA is TGTGCCAGCCAGTTGGGGGAGGGGGGATTCGAGCAGTACTTC. Translating gives CASQLGEGGFEQYF.

The chain combines TRBV21-1 with TRBJ2-5; no DNA check was done on the table's D call, TRBD1. TRBV21-1 has pseudogene status. The CDR3 is made up of 20 amino acids. The CDR3 protein is CASSKVVRGPNSGRRETQYF. The CDR3 nucleotides are TGTGCCAGCAGCAAAGTGGTCAGGGGGCCTAATTCGGGACGCCGGGAGACCCAGTACTTC.

This chain links TRBV20-1 with TRBJ2-5, with 7 bases matching TRBD1. CDR1 is DFQATT and CDR2 is SNEGSKA in the germline V gene (reference sequence). The CDR3 has 11 residues. After removal of 7 bases from V and 5 bases from J, the junction contained 4 bases not matched to a gene. DNA of the CDR3: TGCAGTGGACAGGGTCAGGAGACCCAGTACTTC. Residues: CSGQGQETQYF.

The rearrangement joins TRBV5-1 to TRBJ2-3; perhaps TRBD2 as D (6 bases). The CDR3 extends over 16 amino acids. Germline V lookup: CDR1 SGHRS, CDR2 YFSETQ. Deletions cut 5 bases from V and 0 bases from J, with 16 bases between. The CDR3 DNA is TGCGCCAGCAGTCCCCCGGGGGTCGGTAGCACAGATACGCAGTATTTT. As protein: CASSPPGVGSTDTQYF.

The chain recombines TRBV4-3 with TRBJ2-5, with D uncertain. CDR1 and CDR2 (germline): LGHNA, YSLEER. The germline V and J ends were trimmed by 3 bases and 5 bases, with 13 bases remaining between them. This CDR3 has 14 residues. In DNA form, the CDR3 reads TGCGCCAGCAGCCACGGCAGCTTCGGGGAGACCCAGTACTTC. Its translation: CASSHGSFGETQYF.

A remark on this clone: The junction departs from germline at one end; a sequencing error may be responsible. The genes are TRBV18 and TRBJ2-3; D possibly corresponds to TRBD1 (5 bases). Germline V lookup: CDR1 KGHSH, CDR2 LQKENI. CDR3 length equals 17 residues. CDR3 amino acids: CASSPPQGSVGTDSQYF. The DNA of the CDR3 is TGTGCCAGCTCACCACCGCAGGGATCGGTGGGCACAGATTCGCAGTATTTT. Drawing the rest from reference TRBV18 and TRBJ2-3, the complete variable domain is NAGVMQNPRHLVRRRGQEARLRCSPMKGHSHVYWYRQLPEEGLKFMVYLQKENIIDESGMPKERFSAEFPKEGPSILRIQQVVRGDSAAYFCASSPPQGSVGTDSQYFGPGTRLTVL.

This clone was counted between two and nine times. The J gene is TRBJ2-7, the V gene TRBV9; 12 positions match TRBD2. Germline lookup yields CDR1 SGDLS and CDR2 YYNGEE. The CDR3 loop spans 15 amino acids. The J segment lost 6 bases and the V segment lost 5 bases, leaving 9 bases of the junction unmatched. The CDR3 region has the DNA TGTGCCAGCAGTAGAAGACTAGCGGGAGAAGGCGAGCAGTACTTC. Translated: CASSRRLAGEGEQYF.

The chain carries TRBV6-6 and TRBJ2-5; 8 bases agree with TRBD1. CDR1 and CDR2 (germline): MNHNY, SVGAGI (reference sequence). The CDR3 runs 17 residues. The V and J ends lost 8 bases and 1 base, in that order; junction bases with no gene match: 15. CDR3 in DNA: TGTGCCAGCTGTCCCTCTGCCGGGACAGGACTCCAAGAGACCCAGTACTTC. Translation: CASCPSAGTGLQETQYF.

The rearrangement joins TRBV2 to TRBJ2-2, with D possibly matching TRBD1 (6 bases). Trimming stripped 8 bases from V and 5 bases from J, with 15 bases between. Germline V CDR1 and CDR2: SNHLY, FYNNEI. The CDR3 length is 14 residues. CDR3 protein: CASQQGLGTGELFF. CDR3 DNA sequence: TGTGCCAGCCAACAGGGTTTGGGGACCGGGGAGCTGTTTTTT.

A few counts support this clone. This chain joins TRBV5-1 and TRBJ2-7, with 8 bases aligning to TRBD2. Germline CDR1 reads SGHRS; CDR2 reads YFSETQ. The V gene end was trimmed by 0 bases and the J gene end by 1 base; junction bases not matched to a gene: 3. CDR3 length: 15 residues. As DNA, the CDR3 is TGCGCCAGCAGCTTGGAAGCGGGGGCTTCCTACGAGCAGTACTTC. Its protein is CASSLEAGASYEQYF.

The chain couples TRBV18 to TRBJ2-7, with TRBD1 matching 8 bases. The junction had 5 bases not matched to a gene; V was cut back by 4 bases and J by 6 bases. The CDR3 sequence is 13 residues long. The V gene's germline CDR1 is KGHSH and CDR2 LQKENI. CDR3 DNA: TGTGCCAGCTCACTGGACAGGGCAAGCGAGCAGTACTTC. Translated: CASSLDRASEQYF.

There are a few counts of this clone. The genes are TRBV11-2 and TRBJ2-1; the D gene is possibly TRBD1 (5 bases). Germline V CDR1 and CDR2: SGHAT, FQNNGV. Trimming removed 3 bases from V and 5 bases from J, with 17 bases in between. The CDR3 is 16 amino acids. The CDR3 here is CASSFQRQIGNNEQFF. The CDR3 nucleotides read TGTGCCAGCAGCTTTCAACGACAGATTGGTAACAATGAGCAGTTCTTC. Looking up the rest from reference TRBV11-2 and TRBJ2-1 gives the full variable domain: EAGVAQSPRYKIIEKRQSVAFWCNPISGHATLYWYQQILGQGPKLLIQFQNNGVVDDSQLPKDRFSAERLKGVDSTLKIQPAKLEDSAVYLCASSFQRQIGNNEQFFGPGTRLTVL.

The chain employs TRBV30 and TRBJ1-4; D perhaps matches TRBD1 (6 bases). Looked up from germline, CDR1 is GTSNPN and CDR2 is SVGIG (reference sequence). This CDR3 is 14 amino acids long. Trimming stripped 0 bases from V and 1 base from J, with 6 bases between. CDR3 region: CAWSVGGTNEKLFF. The CDR3, as DNA: TGTGCCTGGAGTGTAGGGGGAACTAATGAAAAACTGTTTTTT. Looking up the rest from reference TRBV30 and TRBJ1-4 gives the full variable domain: SQTIHQWPATLVQPVGSPLSLECTVEGTSNPNLYWYRQAAGRGLQLLFYSVGIGQISSEVPQNLSASRPQDRQFILSSKKLLLSDSGFYLCAWSVGGTNEKLFFGSGTQLSVL.

This chain joins TRBV25-1 and TRBJ1-6, with D maybe TRBD1 (5 bases). CDR3 length equals 14 residues. Germline CDR1 reads MGHDK; CDR2 reads SYGVNS. Trimming stripped 5 bases from V and 9 bases from J, with 14 bases between. CDR3 nucleotides: TGTGCCAGCAGTCGTACGGGGGTTAGTTCACCCCTCCACTTT. It encodes CASSRTGVSSPLHF.

The chain uses TRBV7-2 and TRBJ1-5, with D maybe TRBD1 (6 bases). The CDR3 contains 15 residues. V was shortened by 3 bases and J by 2 bases, with 11 bases between the two germline ends. Germline CDR1 is SGHTA and CDR2 is FQGNSA. The CDR3 reads CASSFQQGGNQPQHF. In DNA, the CDR3 is TGTGCCAGCAGCTTTCAACAGGGTGGCAATCAGCCCCAGCATTTT.

This rearrangement joins TRBV9 to TRBJ2-5; a possible D gene is TRBD2 (7 bases). This CDR3 has 16 residues. Trimming took off 1 base at V and 1 base at J, with 14 bases between the two ends. Germline assignment: CDR1 SGDLS and CDR2 YYNGEE. As DNA, the CDR3 is TGTGCCAGCAGCGTATTAAAGGGAGGGGGCCAAGAGACCCAGTACTTC. It specifies CASSVLKGGGQETQYF.

The chain carries TRBV19 and TRBJ2-7; D is perhaps TRBD2 (5 bases). Germline V lookup: CDR1 LNHDA, CDR2 SQIVND (reference sequence). The CDR3 consists of 13 residues. Trimming left V 6 bases short and J 0 bases short, with 9 bases between. CDR3 sequence (DNA): TGTGCCAGTAGCGGGGTAAGCTCCTACGAGCAGTACTTC. Protein product: CASSGVSSYEQYF.